The clone carrying this T cell receptor (beta chain) appeared a few times. Its target is not known. V lost 4 bases, J lost 8 bases, and 8 bases lay in between. CDR1 SEHNR and CDR2 FQNEAQ come from the germline V gene (reference sequence). The CDR3 runs 12 residues. This sample was taken from a study of cytomegalovirus exposure and HLA in healthy donors. The PCR ran on 60 Vbeta and 13 Jbeta primers. The data were produced by immunoSEQ multiplex PCR, yet TCRdb's version contains in-frame clones alone and is incomplete. The profile shows 130,000 to 150,000 clones, roughly four fifths of them singletons. Though nominally healthy at sampling, donors likely had unrecorded immune exposures. Findings and limits, study-wide: Prior analysis indicated that the majority of TCR beta V segments exhibited productivity approximately 90% or approximately 30% of the time.

This receptor was obtained from a woman aged 45-59 years in good health and CMV-seronegative. This chain connects TRBV7-9 to TRBJ1-4, with no clear D. Sample: PBMCs. CDR3: CASSSPGEKLFF. Here the CDR3 DNA reads TGTGCCAGCAGCTCCCCGGGGGAAAAACTGTTTTTT.